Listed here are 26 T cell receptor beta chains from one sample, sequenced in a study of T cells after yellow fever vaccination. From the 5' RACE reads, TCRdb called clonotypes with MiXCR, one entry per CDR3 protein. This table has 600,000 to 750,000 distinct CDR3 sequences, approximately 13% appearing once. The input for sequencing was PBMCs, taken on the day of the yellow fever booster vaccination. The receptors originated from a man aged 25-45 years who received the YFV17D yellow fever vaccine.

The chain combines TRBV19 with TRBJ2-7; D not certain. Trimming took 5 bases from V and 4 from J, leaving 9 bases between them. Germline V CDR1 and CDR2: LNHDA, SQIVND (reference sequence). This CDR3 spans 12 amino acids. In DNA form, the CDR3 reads TGTGCCAGTAGTGCATCAGATTACGAGCAGTACTTC. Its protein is CASSASDYEQYF.

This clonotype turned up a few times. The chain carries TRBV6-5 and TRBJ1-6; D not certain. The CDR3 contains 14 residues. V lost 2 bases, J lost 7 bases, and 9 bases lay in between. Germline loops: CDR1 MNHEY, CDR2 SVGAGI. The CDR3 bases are TGTGCCAGCAGTTACATCGGCTGGAATTCACCCCTCCACTTT. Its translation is CASSYIGWNSPLHF.

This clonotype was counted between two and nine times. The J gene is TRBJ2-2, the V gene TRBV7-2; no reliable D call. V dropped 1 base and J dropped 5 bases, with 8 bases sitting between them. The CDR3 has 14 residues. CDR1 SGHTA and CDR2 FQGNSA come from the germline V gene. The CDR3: CASSLDPQTGELFF. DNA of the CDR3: TGTGCCAGCAGCTTAGATCCCCAGACCGGGGAGCTGTTTTTT.

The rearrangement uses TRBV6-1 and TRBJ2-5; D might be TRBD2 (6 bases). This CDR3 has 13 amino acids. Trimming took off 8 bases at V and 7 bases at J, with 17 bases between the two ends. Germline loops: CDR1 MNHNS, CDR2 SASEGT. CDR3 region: CASPSGGIRTQYF. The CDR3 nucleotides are TGTGCCAGCCCAAGTGGGGGGATACGGACCCAGTACTTC.

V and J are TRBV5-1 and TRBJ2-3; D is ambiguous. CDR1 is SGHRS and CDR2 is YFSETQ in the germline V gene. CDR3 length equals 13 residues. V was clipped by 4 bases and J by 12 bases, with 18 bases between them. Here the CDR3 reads CASSLEQERPQYF. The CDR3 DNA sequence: TGCGCCAGCAGCCTCGAGCAGGAACGTCCCCAGTATTTT. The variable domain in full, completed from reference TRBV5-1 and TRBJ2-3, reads KAGVTQTPRYLIKTRGQQVTLSCSPISGHRSVSWYQQTPGQGLQFLFEYFSETQRNKGNFPGRFSGRQFSNSRSEMNVSTLELGDSALYLCASSLEQERPQYFGPGTRLTVL.

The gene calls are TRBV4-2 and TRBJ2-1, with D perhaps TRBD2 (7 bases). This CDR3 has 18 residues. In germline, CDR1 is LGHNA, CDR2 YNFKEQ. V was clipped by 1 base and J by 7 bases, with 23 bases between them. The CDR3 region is CASSQGEHTGYGGNEQFF. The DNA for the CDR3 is TGTGCCAGCAGCCAAGGCGAACATACAGGGTACGGGGGGAATGAGCAGTTCTTC.

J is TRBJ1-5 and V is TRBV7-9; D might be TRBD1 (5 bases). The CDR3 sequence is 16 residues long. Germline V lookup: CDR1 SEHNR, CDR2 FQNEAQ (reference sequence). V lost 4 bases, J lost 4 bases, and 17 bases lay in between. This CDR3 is CASSSSGRVGNQPQHF. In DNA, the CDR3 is TGTGCCAGCAGCTCCTCGGGCAGGGTCGGTAATCAGCCCCAGCATTTT.

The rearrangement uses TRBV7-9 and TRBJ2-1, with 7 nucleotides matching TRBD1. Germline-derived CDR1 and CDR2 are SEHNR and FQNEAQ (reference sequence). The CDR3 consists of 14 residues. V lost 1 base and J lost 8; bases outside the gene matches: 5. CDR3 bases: TGTGCCAGCAGCTTAGATGACGGGACAGATGAGCAGTTCTTC. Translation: CASSLDDGTDEQFF.

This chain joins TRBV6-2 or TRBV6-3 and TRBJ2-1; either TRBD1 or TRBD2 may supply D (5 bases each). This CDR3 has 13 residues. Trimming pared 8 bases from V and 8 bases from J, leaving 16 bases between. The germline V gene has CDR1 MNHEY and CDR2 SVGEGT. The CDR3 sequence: CASHRGRGYEQFF. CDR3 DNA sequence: TGTGCCAGCCATCGGGGAAGGGGATATGAGCAGTTCTTC.

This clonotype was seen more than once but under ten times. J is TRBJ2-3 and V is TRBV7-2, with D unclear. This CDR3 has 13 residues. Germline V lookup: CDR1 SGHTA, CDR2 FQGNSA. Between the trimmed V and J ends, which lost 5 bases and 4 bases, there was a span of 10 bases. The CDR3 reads CASSMRASDTQYF. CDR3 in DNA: TGTGCCAGCAGCATGAGAGCCTCAGATACGCAGTATTTT.

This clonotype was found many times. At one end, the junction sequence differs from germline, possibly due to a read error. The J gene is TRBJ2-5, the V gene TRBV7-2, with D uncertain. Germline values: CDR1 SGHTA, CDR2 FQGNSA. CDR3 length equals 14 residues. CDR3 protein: CASSRGDAAEAQYF. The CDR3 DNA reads TGTGCCAGCAGCCGAGGAGATGCCGCAGAGGCCCAGTACTTC.

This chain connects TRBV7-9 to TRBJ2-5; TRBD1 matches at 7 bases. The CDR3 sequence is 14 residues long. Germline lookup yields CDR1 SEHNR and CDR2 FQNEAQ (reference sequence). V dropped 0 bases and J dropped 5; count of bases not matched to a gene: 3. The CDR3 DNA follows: TGTGCCAGCAGCTTAGCAGGGGGCCATGAGACCCAGTACTTC. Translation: CASSLAGGHETQYF.

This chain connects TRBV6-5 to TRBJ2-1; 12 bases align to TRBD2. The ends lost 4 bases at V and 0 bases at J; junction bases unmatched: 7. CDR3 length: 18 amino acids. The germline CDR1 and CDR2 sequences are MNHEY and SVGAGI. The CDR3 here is CASSSTQTSGSSYNEQFF. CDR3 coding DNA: TGTGCCAGCAGTTCTACTCAGACTAGCGGGAGCTCCTACAATGAGCAGTTCTTC.

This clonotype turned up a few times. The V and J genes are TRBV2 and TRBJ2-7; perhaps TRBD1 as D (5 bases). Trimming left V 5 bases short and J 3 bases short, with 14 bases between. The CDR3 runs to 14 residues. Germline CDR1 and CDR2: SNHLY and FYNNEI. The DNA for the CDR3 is TGTGCCAGCAGTAATTCAGGGTCTCACTACGAGCAGTACTTC. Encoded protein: CASSNSGSHYEQYF. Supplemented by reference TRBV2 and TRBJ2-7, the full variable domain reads EPEVTQTPSHQVTQMGQEVILRCVPISNHLYFYWYRQILGQKVEFLVSFYNNEISEKSEIFDDQFSVERPDGSNFTLKIRSTKLEDSAMYFCASSNSGSHYEQYFGPGTRLTVT.

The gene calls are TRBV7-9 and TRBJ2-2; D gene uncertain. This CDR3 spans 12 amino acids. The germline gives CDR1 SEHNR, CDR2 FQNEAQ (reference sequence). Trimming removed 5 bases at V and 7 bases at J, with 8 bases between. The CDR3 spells CASSKGGGELFF. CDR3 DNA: TGTGCCAGCAGCAAGGGTGGCGGGGAGCTGTTTTTT.

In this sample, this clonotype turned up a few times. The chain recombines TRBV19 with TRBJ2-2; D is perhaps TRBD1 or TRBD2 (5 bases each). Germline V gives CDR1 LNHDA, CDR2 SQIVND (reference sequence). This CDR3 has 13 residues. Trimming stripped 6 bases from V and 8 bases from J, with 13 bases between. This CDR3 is CASRKPGPGELFF. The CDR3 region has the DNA TGTGCCAGTAGAAAACCGGGACCAGGGGAGCTGTTTTTT.

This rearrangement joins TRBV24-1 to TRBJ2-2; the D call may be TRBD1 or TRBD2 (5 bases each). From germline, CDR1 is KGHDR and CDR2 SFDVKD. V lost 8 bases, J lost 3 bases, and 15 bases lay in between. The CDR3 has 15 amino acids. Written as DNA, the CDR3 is TGTGCCACCACCGGGGCACCTCCTCACACCGGGGAGCTGTTTTTT. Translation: CATTGAPPHTGELFF.

This CDR3 is CASSTGTLSEQYF. Here the CDR3 DNA reads TGTGCCAGTTCAACCGGGACATTGAGCGAGCAGTACTTC. The chain has TRBV28 and TRBJ2-7; D may be TRBD1 (6 bases). The V and J ends lost 9 bases and 6 bases respectively, with 18 bases between them. Germline-derived CDR1 and CDR2 are MDHEN and SYDVKM. This CDR3 is 13 amino acids long.

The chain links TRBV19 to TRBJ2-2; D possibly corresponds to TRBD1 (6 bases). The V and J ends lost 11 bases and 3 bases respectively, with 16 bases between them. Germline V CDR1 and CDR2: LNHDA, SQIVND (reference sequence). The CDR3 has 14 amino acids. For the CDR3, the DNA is TGTGCCGTTACTCCGGGACAATACACCGGGGAGCTGTTTTTT. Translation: CAVTPGQYTGELFF.

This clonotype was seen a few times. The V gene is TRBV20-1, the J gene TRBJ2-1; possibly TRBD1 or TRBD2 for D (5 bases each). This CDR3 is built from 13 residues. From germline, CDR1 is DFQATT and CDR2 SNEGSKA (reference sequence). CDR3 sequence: CRTGGAGNNEQFF. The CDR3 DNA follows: TGCAGAACTGGTGGGGCGGGTAACAATGAGCAGTTCTTC.

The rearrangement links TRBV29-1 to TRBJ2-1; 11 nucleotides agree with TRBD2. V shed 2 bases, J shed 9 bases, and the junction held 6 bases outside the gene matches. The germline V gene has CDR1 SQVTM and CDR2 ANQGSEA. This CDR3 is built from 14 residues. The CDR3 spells CSVERLAGGVEQFF. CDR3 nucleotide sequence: TGCAGCGTTGAAAGGCTAGCGGGAGGTGTTGAGCAGTTCTTC.

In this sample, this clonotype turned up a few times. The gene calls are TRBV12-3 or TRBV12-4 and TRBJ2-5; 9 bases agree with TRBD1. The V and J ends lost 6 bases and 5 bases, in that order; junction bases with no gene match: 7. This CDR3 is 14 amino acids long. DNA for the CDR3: TGTGCCAGCAGACCTCACAGGGGGCCTGAGACCCAGTACTTC. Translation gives CASRPHRGPETQYF.

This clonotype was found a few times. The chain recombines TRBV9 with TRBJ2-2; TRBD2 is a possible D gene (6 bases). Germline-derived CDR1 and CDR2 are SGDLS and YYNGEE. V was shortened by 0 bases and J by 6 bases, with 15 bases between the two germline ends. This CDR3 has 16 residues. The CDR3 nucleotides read TGTGCCAGCAGCGTAGAGAGGGGACTCGCTCCCGGGGAGCTGTTTTTT. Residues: CASSVERGLAPGELFF.

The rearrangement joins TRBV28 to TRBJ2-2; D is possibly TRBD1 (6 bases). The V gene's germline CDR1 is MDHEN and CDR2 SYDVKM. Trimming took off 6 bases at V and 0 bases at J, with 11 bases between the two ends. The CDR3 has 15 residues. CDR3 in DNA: TGTGCCAGCAGACTACAGGGTGCGAACACCGGGGAGCTGTTTTTT. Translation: CASRLQGANTGELFF. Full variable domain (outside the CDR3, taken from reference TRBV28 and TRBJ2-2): DVKVTQSSRYLVKRTGEKVFLECVQDMDHENMFWYRQDPGLGLRLIYFSYDVKMKEKGDIPEGYSVSREKKERFSLILESASTNQTSMYLCASRLQGANTGELFFGEGSRLTVL.

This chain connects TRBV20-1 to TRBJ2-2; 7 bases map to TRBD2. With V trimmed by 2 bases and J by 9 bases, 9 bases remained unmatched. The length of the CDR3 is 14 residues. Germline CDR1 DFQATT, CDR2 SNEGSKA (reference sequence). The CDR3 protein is CSARWGGGERELFF. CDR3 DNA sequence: TGCAGTGCTAGATGGGGGGGAGGGGAGCGGGAGCTGTTTTTT.

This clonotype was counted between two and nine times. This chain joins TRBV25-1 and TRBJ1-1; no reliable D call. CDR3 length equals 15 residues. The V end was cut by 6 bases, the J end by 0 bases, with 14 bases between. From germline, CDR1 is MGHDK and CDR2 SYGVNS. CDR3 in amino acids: CASSPKMILNTEAFF. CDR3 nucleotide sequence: TGTGCCAGCAGCCCTAAGATGATTTTGAACACTGAAGCTTTCTTT.